This TCR beta chain was obtained from a study of shared clonotypes between healthy human individuals. Assay: immunoSEQ multiplex PCR; the TCRdb copy retains only in-frame clones and omits some. The sample lists millions of clones; just over 90% were seen once. Concerning this clone: Its antigen is as yet unknown.

Whole-study findings and limits: Rarefaction curves obtained for sorted subsets showed sequencing incomplete despite large depth.

There are 15 residues in the CDR3. The germline V and J ends were trimmed by 4 bases and 2 bases, with 13 bases remaining between them. Germline CDR1 SGHRS, CDR2 YFSETQ. The chain links TRBV5-1 to TRBJ2-1; D perhaps matches TRBD2 (5 bases). This sequence was found in a man aged 18 to 30 in good health. Some clones in this sample may be carry-over from other donors' samples. The specimen was naive CD4+ T cells from PBMCs. Subset indicated: CD45RA+ positively selected. CDR3 amino acids: CASSEGRAAYNEQFF. Here the CDR3 DNA reads TGCGCCAGCAGCGAGGGTAGGGCCGCCTACAATGAGCAGTTCTTC. The variable domain in full, with the rest retrieved from reference TRBV5-1 and TRBJ2-1, is KAGVTQTPRYLIKTRGQQVTLSCSPISGHRSVSWYQQTPGQGLQFLFEYFSETQRNKGNFPGRFSGRQFSNSRSEMNVSTLELGDSALYLCASSEGRAAYNEQFFGPGTRLTVL.